This T cell receptor beta chain was recorded in a study of CD8+CD57+ T cells in acquired aplastic anemia. TCR beta VDJ and CDR3 were profiled, and genomic DNA was the template. MiXCR, applied by TCRdb to the reads, yields one record per CDR3 protein. This table holds roughly 250,000 distinct CDR3 sequences, 70% to 85% found once. Patients included in sequencing had previously demonstrated CD8+CD57+ cell expansion by flow cytometry. CDR1 is SGHNT, CDR2 YYREEE, per germline (reference sequence). Trimming removed 2 bases from V and 0 bases from J; junction bases left unmatched: 5. This CDR3 spans 17 amino acids.

The chain combines TRBV5-4 with TRBJ2-6; TRBD2 matches at 7 bases. Sequencing was done on a sample of sorted CD4+, CD8+, or CD8+CD57+ T cells (not recorded which) from PBMCs. This sequence originates from a human donor with aplastic anemia. The chain's CDR3 is CASSFTSAPSGANVLTF. For the CDR3, the DNA is TGTGCCAGCAGCTTTACTAGCGCCCCCTCTGGGGCCAACGTCCTGACTTTC.